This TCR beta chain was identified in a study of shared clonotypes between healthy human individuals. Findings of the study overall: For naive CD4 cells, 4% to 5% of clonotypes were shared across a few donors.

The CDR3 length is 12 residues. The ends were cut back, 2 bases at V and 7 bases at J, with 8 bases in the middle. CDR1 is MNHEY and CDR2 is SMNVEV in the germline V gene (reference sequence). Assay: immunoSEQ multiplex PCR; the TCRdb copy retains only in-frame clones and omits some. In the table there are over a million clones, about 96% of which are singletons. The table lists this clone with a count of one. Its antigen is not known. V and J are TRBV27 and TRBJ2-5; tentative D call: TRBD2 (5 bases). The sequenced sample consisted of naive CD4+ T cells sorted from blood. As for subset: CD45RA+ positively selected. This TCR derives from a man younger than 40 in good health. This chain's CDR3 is CASSLPAGTQYF. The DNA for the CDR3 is TGTGCCAGCAGTTTACCCGCGGGGACCCAGTACTTC.